This T cell receptor beta chain was captured in a study of Tregs in tolerant kidney transplant recipients. Regarding the study as a whole: Activated donor B cell expansion appeared to reveal the most relevant donor-specific TCRbeta repertoire. Nucleotide sequences could not be compared across some patients' samples due to primer changes. Findings come from small patient numbers and require larger validation.

Regarding this clone: Its cognate antigen is unknown. The observed sequence ends 3 residues before the CDR3 terminus, with the missing tail filled in from the germline J gene.

There are 14 residues in the CDR3. Germline assignment: CDR1 ENHRY and CDR2 SYGVKD. Trimming stripped 2 bases from V and 4 bases from J, with 8 bases between. Clones were sequenced by immunoSEQ multiplex PCR, and TCRdb holds only the in-frame ones, with some missing. This sample carries under 30,000 clones, with over 4% going to the ten biggest clones. Mixed chimerism was transient after nonmyeloablative marrow transplants from related graft donors. Thawed PBMCs were FACS-sorted into unstimulated CD4+CD25+CD127- regulatory T cells, CD4+CD25- non-regulatory cells, CD4 and CD8 cells. The sample was CD4+ T cells from blood (PBMCs), taken 6 months after the transplant. This TCR came from a human patient who received a combined kidney and bone marrow transplant. Some T cells may be transferred from the graft donor. The rearrangement joins TRBV10-3 to TRBJ1-4; tentative D call: TRBD1 (5 bases). The CDR3 loop reads CAISEGDFNEKLFF. The part of the CDR3 DNA that was read is TGTGCCATCAGTGAGGGGGACTTTAATGAAAAA.